This TCR beta chain was identified during a study of cytomegalovirus exposure and HLA in healthy donors (dated by TCRdb to 2016 to 2017). Concerning the study at large: According to an earlier analysis of several hundred of the donors, 150 million to 200 million T cells yielded 90 million to 140 million unique TCR beta sequences and 276 Gb of sequence data. An early release covering 500 to 750 HLA-typed donors comprised about 300 gigabases of sequencing data and tens of millions of unique TCR sequences. Among the roughly 390 genotyped donors, under 90% belonged to the genetic ancestry cluster associated with self-reported Caucasian donors. The study aimed to test whether cataloging public T cell receptors could reveal signatures of past pathogen exposure. Using immunosequencing, the study profiled T cell repertoires from 640 or so subjects and related those repertoires to cytomegalovirus serostatus. In addition to the first cohort of 666 subjects, a separate validation cohort of 120 different subjects was used. To predict cytomegalovirus infection status, the study brought together high-throughput TCR immunosequencing, statistical association of individual TCRs with disease status, and machine learning. To study patterns of TCR occurrence, a later analysis re-analyzed previously published TCR beta repertoires from 600 to 750 donors and added high-resolution HLA genotyping. Rather than using new phenotypic data, the later analysis identified candidate immune exposures from TCR beta sequences and from how often those sequences occurred across donors. An earlier analysis of more than 450 of the donors used high-throughput TCR beta sequencing to judge whether each TCR beta V gene segment behaved as functional or pseudogenic. Donor age, sex, ethnicity and CMV serostatus were compiled together with the repertoire data. A later genetic analysis used genome-wide SNP genotypes for about 65% of the 666 donors, treating that subset as a discovery cohort. All discovery cohort repertoires had been generated using a single sequencing platform. HLA typing covered class I and class II loci at four-digit resolution. The number of donors typed differed by locus, with about 629-630 for A, B, C, DRB1 and DQB1, more than 500 for DQA1, under 610 for DPA1, and approximately 470 for DPB1. Roughly 5 DR-DQ haplotypes were handled as single units for association and clustering, since linkage in the cohort was strong. Among about 400 genotyped donors of the cohort, an average of approximately 200,000 unique TCR beta nucleotide sequences was sequenced per donor, of which about 18% were non-productive. The full study reports these points: Because counts were too low, approximately 15 rarely observed V segments, including chromosome 9 orphons, were excluded from the earlier analysis of around 640 of the donors. The cohort was sequenced for TCR beta chains only, and without alpha or paired-chain data the features that could be detected were limited. In a later analysis, the rate of TCR association differed among HLA loci, with DRB1 alleles having the most associated TCRs and HLA-C alleles having the fewest. The presence/absence analyses assumed that sequencing depth was roughly uniform across donors, and that assumption may not be true. The study listed 164 TCR beta chains as associated with cytomegalovirus. Linkage disequilibrium might explain the correlated functional status among segregating V segments, but an unknown experimental factor could not be excluded. In a later analysis, most CMV-associated TCR beta chains were found to appear HLA-restricted, with HLA associations seemingly driven largely by CMV exposure. The only immune exposure information available for the cohort was CMV serostatus. In an earlier analysis of a few hundred of the donors, most TCR beta V segments were observed in productive rearrangements about 87% or about 30% of the time, broadly matching IMGT annotations. Because the 87-base-pair reads could not distinguish some IMGT-functional V segments, including TRBV6-2 and TRBV6-3, those segments were excluded. The classifier was reported to diagnose cytomegalovirus status with high specificity and sensitivity in both the original cohort and the validation cohort. A further reported finding was that TCR beta sequences accurately predicted the HLA-A and HLA-B alleles for most subjects in the first cohort. Assigning TCR associations to individual alleles was difficult when HLA alleles, especially DR and DQ, strongly co-occurred. According to a later genetic analysis, donors in an Asian-associated ancestry cluster had fewer N-insertions in productive TCRs than the approximately 700-donor mean. A later analysis reported that several top co-occurrence clusters appeared linked to parvovirus B19, influenza, CMV and Epstein-Barr virus. Compared with equally common non-associated chains, HLA-associated TCR beta chains in a later analysis were more clonally expanded and had lower generation probabilities. Most TCR sequences were observed very rarely across donors, whereas some public TCRs were present in many individuals. In vitro tests confirmed that a few of the cytomegalovirus-associated TCR beta chains recognize cytomegalovirus antigens. A cluster of highly shared sequence variants was judged likely to be a technical artifact of the sequencing pipeline. A later analysis associated 15,000 or so TCR beta sequences with specific HLA alleles at a false discovery rate of 0.05. According to the authors, the approach could potentially be generalized to other disease states and immunological phenotypes. An association between a missense DCLRE1C variant and V-gene and J-gene trimming of TCR beta chains was found in a later genetic analysis and replicated in an independent cohort. Because some donors lacked HLA typing at each locus, the association tests relied only on the typed subset.

There are 15 amino acids in the CDR3, from cysteine to phenylalanine inclusive. Kept here is only the CDR3 DNA, which spans 45 bases and is read in frame from base 1. V is pared back by 5 bases and J by 7 bases, with 21 bases lying between the germline termini. Based on the germline V gene, the CDR1 and CDR2 sequences are SGHRS and YFSETQ. As concerns this clone: This clone's antigen is unknown. No quality values exist for individual bases; no much larger clone is one base distant.

Library generation was performed with the immunoSEQ multiplex PCR assay. A mixture of 60 forward primers for TCR Vbeta segments and 13 reverse primers for TCR Jbeta segments was used in the multiplex PCR. The CDR3 region of rearranged TCR beta genes was amplified from genomic DNA by a multiplex PCR assay. Amplified TCR beta libraries were sequenced as 87-base-pair reads on the Illumina HiSeq System. The study's processing was this. Across the roughly 640 repertoires, a later analysis counted 75 million to 90 million unique TCR beta chains, some 11 million of which were shared by at least two donors. To remove PCR and sequencing errors, raw reads were error-corrected and collapsed into unique sequences using a nearest-neighbor algorithm that merged closely related sequences. To assign V, D and J gene segments, CDR3 sequences were aligned to IMGT reference sequences. For a sequence to be retained, a match of at least six nucleotides to both a V gene segment and a J gene segment was required. A rearrangement counted as productive if the CDR3 had no stop codons and remained in frame with V and J, and every other rearrangement counted as non-productive. Following IMGT convention, CDR3 was defined as the stretch from the second conserved V-encoded cysteine to the conserved J-encoded phenylalanine. The earlier analysis of about 530 of the donors excluded any sequence lacking an unambiguous match to a single V gene segment. An earlier analysis of 500 to 700 of the donors classified V segments as functional when productive rearrangements were above 56.7% and as segregating when the standard deviation between donors was above 5%. A statistical classification framework was built to diagnose cytomegalovirus status from the catalog of TCR beta chain sequences. In a later analysis, V and J genes were assigned by comparing TCR nucleotide sequences against IMGT/GENE-DB human TR gene sequences. In a later analysis, CDR3 sequences and most-parsimonious VDJ recombination scenarios were assigned using the TCRdist pipeline. In a later analysis, every TCR beta chain was defined by the combination of its CDR3 amino acid sequence and its V-gene family, and reads without a unique V-gene family were dropped. A later analysis removed 600 or so highly shared, low-generation-probability nucleotide sequences to deal with suspected cross-contamination and a sequencing artifact. For each public chain, a later analysis derived a clonal expansion index from normalized ranks of inferred template counts within each repertoire. A later analysis computed generation probabilities with a VDJ recombination model fitted to out-of-frame rearrangements, and checked the results against IGoR. Hypergeometric tests were used in a later analysis to score TCR-TCR, TCR-HLA and TCR-CMV co-occurrence, with a repertoire-size bias correction applied to the TCR pairs. To estimate false discovery rates, a later analysis permuted the HLA or CMV assignments 20 times. In a later analysis, co-occurring TCRs were grouped with DBSCAN, and TCRdist sequence similarity was added when clustering was performed within HLA-allele-positive subsets. Co-occurrence clustering excluded repertoires with fewer than 30,000 or more than 120,000 public chains, plus five with anomalous nucleotide sharing. Held by TCRdb, this immuneACCESS table contains in-frame sequences only and omits some clones. Under half of the omission traces to an unresolved V gene where checked; the cause of the rest is unknown. D and trimming were read from the DNA, whereas the V and J calls and clone size are those reported in that table. For this sample the table gives about 110,000 clones, of which 75% to 85% were detected only once. The top ten constitute about 1.6% of the sample.

The cohort consisted of approximately 690 healthy bone marrow donors. All cohort members were sampled while nominally healthy, although unrecorded immune exposures were likely present. The donor tested CMV seronegative, placing the donor among the 352 seronegative members of the cohort. A peripheral blood sample was collected from each donor, and TCR beta sequencing was performed on peripheral blood mononuclear cells. The Qiagen DNeasy Blood Extraction Kit was used to extract genomic DNA from the blood cell samples. The chain is made from TRBV5-1 and TRBJ1-1; 5 matching bases give a weak D call of TRBD1. The sequence was obtained from a man over 45 in good health and CMV-seronegative. Sequencing input: PBMCs. The sequenced DNA: TGCGCCAGCAGAGTGATCTCAGGGTCTCTCGGTGAAGCTTTCTTT. Translated, it gives CASRVISGSLGEAFF.